These 2 T cell receptor beta chains were sequenced from one sample in a study of T cell responses to AZD1222 COVID-19 vaccine. TCRdb's copy holds only in-frame clones and misses some; the assay was immunoSEQ multiplex PCR. In the table there are some 180,000 clones, 80% to 95% of which are singletons. This specimen was peripheral blood, taken on day 0 of AZD1222 vaccination. The source is an adult in good health.

This chain links TRBV14 with TRBJ1-1, with 11 bases matching TRBD1. This CDR3 has 15 amino acids. After removal of 3 bases from V and 5 bases from J, the junction contained 5 bases not matched to a gene. CDR1 and CDR2 from the germline V gene are SGHDN and FVKESK. CDR3 amino acids: CASSQTGQGGTEAFF. The CDR3 bases are TGTGCCAGCAGCCAGACGGGACAGGGGGGGACTGAAGCTTTCTTT. Full variable domain (outside the CDR3, taken from reference TRBV14 and TRBJ1-1): EAGVTQFPSHSVIEKGQTVTLRCDPISGHDNLYWYRRVMGKEIKFLLHFVKESKQDESGMPNNRFLAERTGGTYSTLKVQPAELEDSGVYFCASSQTGQGGTEAFFGQGTRLTVV.

The rearrangement links TRBV30 to TRBJ1-3, with 8 bases identical to TRBD1. CDR3 length equals 13 residues. The germline V gene encodes CDR1 GTSNPN and CDR2 SVGIG (reference sequence). Trimming at V came to 4 bases and at J to 10 bases, leaving 9 bases not matched to a gene. CDR3 in amino acids: CAWTGTGVGTIYF. The CDR3 region has the DNA TGTGCCTGGACCGGGACAGGAGTGGGTACCATATATTTT.